These 15 T cell receptor beta chains came from one sample sequenced in a study of PD-1 blockade in classical Hodgkin lymphoma. Every patient relapsed after autologous stem cell transplantation, and brentuximab vedotin exposure varied. Sequencing was performed with immunoSEQ multiplex PCR; in TCRdb, only in-frame clones are kept and a portion is missing. The repertoire holds 95,000 to 100,000 clones, more than 85% seen once, with about 7.1% in the top ten. Specimen: peripheral blood mononuclear cells (PBMCs), collected before the second cycle of nivolumab. These receptors came from a human donor with classical Hodgkin lymphoma.

The chain employs TRBV30 and TRBJ2-5, with TRBD1 identical over 10 bases. This CDR3 is 16 amino acids long. Germline V gene sequence: CDR1 GTSNPN, CDR2 SVGIG (reference sequence). Trimming took 1 base from V and 4 from J; bases not matched to a gene: 9. In DNA form, the CDR3 reads TGTGCCTGGAGTGGGGAGAGGACAGGGGGGAGAGAGACCCAGTACTTC. Protein: CAWSGERTGGRETQYF. Filled out from reference TRBV30 and TRBJ2-5, the complete variable domain reads SQTIHQWPATLVQPVGSPLSLECTVEGTSNPNLYWYRQAAGRGLQLLFYSVGIGQISSEVPQNLSASRPQDRQFILSSKKLLLSDSGFYLCAWSGERTGGRETQYFGPGTRLLVL.

This sequence joins TRBV4-3 and TRBJ1-1; no clear D gene. Germline CDR1 reads LGHNA; CDR2 reads YSLEER. This CDR3 comprises 17 residues. V was shortened by 1 base and J by 0 bases, with 15 bases between the two germline ends. The CDR3 reads CASSQGLSFQMNTEAFF. DNA for the CDR3: TGCGCCAGCAGCCAAGGTCTCAGTTTTCAGATGAACACTGAAGCTTTCTTT.

This rearrangement joins TRBV11-2 to TRBJ1-1, with D perhaps matching TRBD1 (5 bases). The CDR3 runs to 12 residues. The V gene's germline CDR1 is SGHAT and CDR2 FQNNGV. Deletions cut 1 base from V and 8 bases from J, with 8 bases between. The CDR3 coding sequence is TGTGCCAGCAGCTTAGCTTACAGGGAAGCTTTCTTT. Protein: CASSLAYREAFF.

This chain joins TRBV5-6 and TRBJ2-3; 8 bases map to TRBD1. The J segment lost 2 bases and the V segment lost 5 bases, leaving 7 bases of the junction unmatched. Germline CDR1 and CDR2: SGHDT and YYEEEE. The CDR3 totals 15 residues. The DNA for the CDR3 is TGTGCCAGCAGATGGGGACAGGTCTCCACAGATACGCAGTATTTT. Its protein product is CASRWGQVSTDTQYF. Combining the CDR3 with reference TRBV5-6 and TRBJ2-3 gives the whole variable domain DAGVTQSPTHLIKTRGQQVTLRCSPKSGHDTVSWYQQALGQGPQFIFQYYEEEERQRGNFPDRFSGHQFPNYSSELNVNALLLGDSALYLCASRWGQVSTDTQYFGPGTRLTVL.

The gene calls are TRBV7-2 and TRBJ2-3; perhaps TRBD2 as D (6 bases). Looked up from germline, CDR1 is SGHTA and CDR2 is FQGNSA. Trimming took 1 base from V and 2 from J, leaving 19 bases between them. The CDR3 is 18 amino acids. The CDR3, as DNA: TGTGCCAGCAGCTTAGGAAGAGGTGCGGGGACCTACACAGATACGCAGTATTTT. Translation gives CASSLGRGAGTYTDTQYF.

CDR3 DNA sequence: TGTGCCAGCAAGGTCTCAACTAATGAAAAACTGTTTTTT. This codes for CASKVSTNEKLFF. J is TRBJ1-4 and V is TRBV2, with D uncertain. The CDR3 totals 13 residues. Germline V CDR1 and CDR2: SNHLY, FYNNEI. V was shortened by 7 bases and J by 0 bases, with 6 bases between the two germline ends.

The chain employs TRBV5-1 and TRBJ1-6; D possibly corresponds to TRBD1 (6 bases). This CDR3 is built from 14 residues. Germline values: CDR1 SGHRS, CDR2 YFSETQ. V was trimmed by 4 bases and J by 6 bases, leaving 11 bases between them. The CDR3 DNA reads TGCGCCAGCAGCCAGGACAGCCTTAATTCACCCCTCCACTTT. This translates into CASSQDSLNSPLHF.

With respect to this clone: Distinct nucleotide sequences in the sample also encode this CDR3. This sequence joins TRBV19 and TRBJ2-7; TRBD2 is a possible D gene (5 bases). The germline CDR1 and CDR2 sequences are LNHDA and SQIVND (reference sequence). This CDR3 is built from 12 residues. Deletions cut 5 bases from V and 2 bases from J, with 7 bases between. DNA of the CDR3: TGTGCCAGTAGTCCCGGGGCCTACGAGCAGTACTTC. Residues: CASSPGAYEQYF.

The chain uses TRBV5-1 and TRBJ2-2, with TRBD1 matching over 7 bases. CDR1 and CDR2 (germline): SGHRS, YFSETQ. The CDR3 extends over 14 amino acids. V gave up 4 bases and J gave up 5 bases; unmatched junction bases: 5. The CDR3 sequence is CASSIGQVTGELFF. The CDR3, as DNA: TGCGCCAGCAGCATTGGACAGGTGACCGGGGAGCTGTTTTTT.

The chain employs TRBV5-4 and TRBJ1-4; D not certain. The CDR3 spans 13 residues. Trimming cost V 2 bases and J 5 bases, with 7 bases left between them. Germline CDR1 reads SGHNT; CDR2 reads YYREEE (reference sequence). The CDR3 spells CASSFQGNEKLFF. The CDR3 DNA reads as TGTGCCAGCAGCTTTCAAGGGAATGAAAAACTGTTTTTT. Together with reference TRBV5-4 and TRBJ1-4, the CDR3 gives the full variable domain: ETGVTQSPTHLIKTRGQQVTLRCSSQSGHNTVSWYQQALGQGPQFIFQYYREEENGRGNFPPRFSGLQFPNYSSELNVNALELDDSALYLCASSFQGNEKLFFGSGTQLSVL.

The V and J genes are TRBV2 and TRBJ2-7; unclear D gene. Germline V gives CDR1 SNHLY, CDR2 FYNNEI. Trimming removed 2 bases at V and 6 bases at J, with 11 bases between. The CDR3 is 13 residues long. This CDR3 is CASSEQPEAEQYF. The CDR3 coding sequence is TGTGCCAGCAGTGAACAACCAGAGGCCGAGCAGTACTTC.

This chain uses TRBV28 with TRBJ1-5, with D uncertain. Trimming took off 7 bases at V and 1 base at J, with 17 bases between the two ends. The germline V gene has CDR1 MDHEN and CDR2 SYDVKM. The CDR3 consists of 16 residues. The CDR3 loop reads CASKRTILKSNQPQHF. DNA for the CDR3: TGTGCCAGCAAAAGGACCATTTTAAAAAGCAATCAGCCCCAGCATTTT.

The chain couples TRBV19 to TRBJ1-5; D ambiguous. The CDR3 totals 11 residues. V was cut by 5 bases and J by 6 bases, with 5 bases left in between. Germline CDR1 LNHDA, CDR2 SQIVND (reference sequence). CDR3 sequence reads: CASSRTQPQHF. CDR3 DNA sequence: TGTGCCAGTAGTCGAACTCAGCCCCAGCATTTT.

This chain links TRBV5-6 with TRBJ1-1; no clear D. This CDR3 has 13 residues. Germline CDR1 SGHDT, CDR2 YYEEEE. The V and J ends lost 1 base and 5 bases respectively, with 9 bases between them. The CDR3 DNA reads TGTGCCAGCAGCTTGTTGGGCGCGACTGAAGCTTTCTTT. Translation gives CASSLLGATEAFF.

The V gene is TRBV15, the J gene TRBJ1-3; D gene unclear. The V end was cut by 0 bases, the J end by 0 bases, with 6 bases between. The CDR3 is 15 amino acids. Germline CDR1 reads LNHNV; CDR2 reads YYDKDF (reference sequence). CDR3 region: CATSRDRSSGNTIYF. Written as DNA, the CDR3 is TGTGCCACCAGCAGAGATAGGAGCTCTGGAAACACCATATATTTT.